What follows are 20 T cell receptor beta chains derived from one specimen sequenced in a study of Ad26.COV2.S vaccination and SARS-CoV-2 variants. Treatment reported: over 15 received Ad26.COV2.S at low or high dose, single or two shots; roughly five received placebo; per-sample allocation not given. Specimen acquisition occurred on day 63 following the initial vaccine or placebo injection. Libraries were prepared by immunoSEQ multiplex PCR; TCRdb keeps only in-frame clonotypes and omits some of them. The table lists roughly 700,000 clones, 89% of them singletons. The sequencing here drew on peripheral blood, taken in a trial of Ad26.COV2.S vaccine versus placebo. The receptor source for this set is a person aged 18-65 years who received the Ad26.COV2.S COVID-19 vaccine or a placebo.

This clone was counted a single time. V gene TRBV11-2 combines with J gene TRBJ2-3, with TRBD2 matching over 13 bases. The CDR3 spans 17 residues. J was trimmed by 4 bases and V by 0 bases; bases with no gene match: 4. Germline V gene lookup returns CDR1 SGHAT and CDR2 FQNNGV. This CDR3 reads CASSLEPGLAGADTQYF. The CDR3 DNA follows: TGTGCCAGCAGCTTAGAACCCGGACTAGCGGGAGCAGATACGCAGTATTTT.

This clone was detected only a few times. This chain connects TRBV11-2 to TRBJ1-5, with D unresolved. Germline V lookup: CDR1 SGHAT, CDR2 FQNNGV. Trimming cost V 2 bases and J 2 bases, with 7 bases left between them. This CDR3 is 14 amino acids long. CDR3 sequence: CASSLTDGNQPQHF. In nucleotides, the CDR3 is TGTGCCAGCAGCTTAACGGACGGCAATCAGCCCCAGCATTTT.

This clone has a single count. This sequence joins TRBV4-2 and TRBJ2-2; D possibly corresponds to TRBD1 (6 bases). Germline CDR1 is LGHNA and CDR2 is YNFKEQ. The CDR3 has 15 residues. V was clipped by 4 bases and J by 2 bases, with 11 bases between them. This CDR3 reads CASSLRTENTGELFF. For the CDR3, the DNA is TGTGCCAGCAGCCTCAGGACAGAAAACACCGGGGAGCTGTTTTTT.

The genes are TRBV2 and TRBJ2-7; tentative D call: TRBD1 (5 bases). Trimming pared 6 bases from V and 0 bases from J, leaving 15 bases between. The germline V gene encodes CDR1 SNHLY and CDR2 FYNNEI. This CDR3 is 15 amino acids long. The CDR3 spells CASRGSKTVSYEQYF. As DNA, the CDR3 is TGTGCCAGCAGGGGCAGCAAGACAGTCTCCTACGAGCAGTACTTC.

The rearrangement joins TRBV2 to TRBJ2-7; TRBD1 matches 11 bases. This CDR3 is 14 amino acids long. Germline V CDR1 and CDR2: SNHLY, FYNNEI. Losses at the gene ends were 6 bases for V and 5 bases for J; bases not matched to a gene: 6. The CDR3 reads CASSGQGARNEQYF. The CDR3 nucleotides are TGTGCCAGCAGCGGACAGGGGGCGCGAAACGAGCAGTACTTC.

This sequence joins TRBV18 and TRBJ1-5; a weak D match, TRBD1 (5 bases). Deletions cut 6 bases from V and 0 bases from J, with 18 bases between. CDR3 length: 17 residues. Germline V CDR1 and CDR2: KGHSH, LQKENI. The CDR3 region has the DNA TGTGCCAGCTCGTGGACACCTTCTGGGGGTAGCAATCAGCCCCAGCATTTT. Translated, it gives CASSWTPSGGSNQPQHF.

The V gene is TRBV7-8, the J gene TRBJ2-1; tentatively, D is TRBD2 (5 bases). Germline CDR1 reads SGHVS; CDR2 reads FQNEAQ. The CDR3 loop spans 15 amino acids. The germline V and J ends were trimmed by 5 bases and 5 bases, with 16 bases remaining between them. In DNA form, the CDR3 reads TGTGCCAGCAGCCTAGGTGCGGGTGGTCACAATGAGCAGTTCTTC. It yields the protein CASSLGAGGHNEQFF.

This chain uses TRBV7-2 with TRBJ2-1; D is unresolved. This CDR3 spans 17 amino acids. Germline CDR1 reads SGHTA; CDR2 reads FQGNSA. The V and J ends lost 5 bases and 3 bases respectively, with 20 bases between them. CDR3 nucleotides: TGTGCCAGCAGCACAAGGACCGGCGGCGTAAGCTACAATGAGCAGTTCTTC. It encodes CASSTRTGGVSYNEQFF. Full variable domain (remainder filled in from reference TRBV7-2 and TRBJ2-1): GAGVSQSPSNKVTEKGKDVELRCDPISGHTALYWYRQSLGQGLEFLIYFQGNSAPDKSGLPSDRFSAERTGGSVSTLTIQRTQQEDSAVYLCASSTRTGGVSYNEQFFGPGTRLTVL.

This clone has only a few counts. The identical CDR3 is also encoded by other nucleotide sequences in the sample. The chain is built from TRBV29-1 and TRBJ1-1; 8 bases fit TRBD1. Germline V gene lookup returns CDR1 SQVTM and CDR2 ANQGSEA. V shed 6 bases, J shed 1 base, and the junction held 7 bases outside the gene matches. The CDR3 is made up of 14 amino acids. The CDR3 spells CSVGTGGRNTEAFF. The CDR3 DNA reads as TGCAGCGTAGGGACAGGCGGGAGGAACACTGAAGCTTTCTTT.

The chain is built from TRBV10-3 and TRBJ2-2, with 14 bases matching TRBD2. The CDR3 sequence is 17 residues long. Germline V lookup: CDR1 ENHRY, CDR2 SYGVKD. Germline trimming cut 6 bases from V and 7 bases from J; bases unmatched to any gene: 10. CDR3 region: CAIREGLAGDRSGELFF. CDR3 sequence (DNA): TGTGCCATCAGGGAGGGACTAGCGGGGGATCGGAGCGGGGAGCTGTTTTTT.

This chain connects TRBV19 to TRBJ2-2; D is unclear. CDR1 and CDR2 (germline): LNHDA, SQIVND (reference sequence). The CDR3 length is 13 residues. V lost 3 bases, J lost 6 bases, and 8 bases lay in between. This CDR3 reads CASSMAIPGELFF. Written as DNA, the CDR3 is TGTGCCAGTAGTATGGCCATTCCCGGGGAGCTGTTTTTT.

This clone appeared a single time. The chain is built from TRBV6-5 and TRBJ1-6; no reliable D call. V was cut by 2 bases and J by 5 bases, with 10 bases left in between. The CDR3 extends over 15 amino acids. Germline V gene lookup returns CDR1 MNHEY and CDR2 SVGAGI. CDR3 coding DNA: TGTGCCAGCAGTTACGACACCAACAATAATTCACCCCTCCACTTT. Residues: CASSYDTNNNSPLHF.

The chain employs TRBV11-3 and TRBJ2-6; 7 bases are shared with TRBD1. CDR1 SGHNT and CDR2 YENEEA come from the germline V gene. The CDR3 is 16 residues long. The ends lost 5 bases at V and 0 bases at J; junction bases unmatched: 4. This CDR3 reads CASSLGGFSGANVLTF. CDR3 nucleotide sequence: TGTGCCAGCAGCCTAGGGGGCTTCTCTGGGGCCAACGTCCTGACTTTC.

The chain links TRBV15 to TRBJ2-6, with D perhaps TRBD2 (6 bases). The CDR3 is made up of 15 amino acids. From germline, CDR1 is LNHNV and CDR2 YYDKDF (reference sequence). Trimming shortened V by 5 bases and J by 2 bases, and 10 bases separated the two germline ends. DNA of the CDR3: TGTGCCACCAGCGCGAGGAGGGCTGGGGCCAACGTCCTGACTTTC. Protein: CATSARRAGANVLTF. Supplemented by reference TRBV15 and TRBJ2-6, the full variable domain reads DAMVIQNPRYQVTQFGKPVTLSCSQTLNHNVMYWYQQKSSQAPKLLFHYYDKDFNNEADTPDNFQSRRPNTSFCFLDIRSPGLGDTAMYLCATSARRAGANVLTFGAGSRLTVL.

This rearrangement joins TRBV7-9 to TRBJ1-2; no firm D call. V lost 9 bases, J lost 6 bases, and 11 bases lay in between. This CDR3 is built from 11 residues. Looked up from germline, CDR1 is SEHNR and CDR2 is FQNEAQ (reference sequence). The CDR3, as DNA: TGTGCCAGTCACTTGTTGGATGGCTACACCTTC. Translating gives CASHLLDGYTF.

This clone was counted ten times or more. The V and J genes are TRBV7-2 and TRBJ1-6; D gene unclear. CDR1 is SGHTA and CDR2 is FQGNSA in the germline V gene. The CDR3 has 14 amino acids. V gave up 1 base and J gave up 6 bases, with 7 bases separating them. The CDR3 region is CASSLEVPNSPLHF. Written as DNA, the CDR3 is TGTGCCAGCAGCTTAGAAGTCCCTAATTCACCCCTCCACTTT.

Details on this clone: Other DNA sequences in this specimen translate into the identical CDR3. The rearrangement uses TRBV24-1 and TRBJ1-2; D is unclear. The germline gives CDR1 KGHDR, CDR2 SFDVKD. With 3 bases removed from V and 8 bases from J, the gap between germline ends came to 9 bases. This CDR3 has 12 residues. The CDR3 protein is CATSDTGGGYTF. Written as DNA, the CDR3 is TGTGCCACCAGTGATACGGGAGGGGGCTACACCTTC.

The chain recombines TRBV12-2 with TRBJ2-7. TRBV12-2 is a pseudogene locus. The CDR3 loop spans 16 amino acids. The CDR3 region has the DNA TGTGCAAGTCGCTTCCTTCTCCGGGACCGAGTCTACGAGCAGTACTTC. Translating it yields CASRFLLRDRVYEQYF.

The chain recombines TRBV21-1 with TRBJ2-1; no DNA check was done on the table's D call, TRBD2. TRBV21-1 represents a pseudogene. The CDR3 sequence is 17 residues long. The CDR3 here is CASSKAASGRDYNEQFF. CDR3 DNA sequence: TGTGCCAGCAGCAAAGCTGCGAGCGGGAGGGACTACAATGAGCAGTTCTTC.

This clone was seen once. The same CDR3 also results from other DNA sequences found in this sample. The chain has TRBV20-1 and TRBJ2-7; D is undetermined. Germline CDR1 DFQATT, CDR2 SNEGSKA (reference sequence). This CDR3 contains 11 residues. The germline V and J ends were trimmed by 6 bases and 1 base, with 7 bases remaining between them. The CDR3: CSARASYEQYF. In DNA, the CDR3 is TGCAGTGCAAGGGCGTCCTACGAGCAGTACTTC.